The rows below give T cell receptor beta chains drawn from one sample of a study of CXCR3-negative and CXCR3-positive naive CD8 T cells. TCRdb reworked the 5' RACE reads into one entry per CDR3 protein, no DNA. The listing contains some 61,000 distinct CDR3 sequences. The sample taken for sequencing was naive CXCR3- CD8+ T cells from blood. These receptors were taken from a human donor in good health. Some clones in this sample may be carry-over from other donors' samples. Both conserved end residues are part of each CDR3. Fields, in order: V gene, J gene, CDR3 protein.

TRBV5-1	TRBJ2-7	CASSLRELDEQYF
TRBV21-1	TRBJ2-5	CASSTSPGTSGNQETQYF
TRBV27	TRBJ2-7	CASSLSAGSYEQYF
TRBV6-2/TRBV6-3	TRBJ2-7	CASTPPEGSYEQYF
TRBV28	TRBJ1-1	CASSFSGRENAEAFF
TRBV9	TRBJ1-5	CASSVEGQLGQPQHF
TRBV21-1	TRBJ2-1	CASSILHRGRKDYEQFF
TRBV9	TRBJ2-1	CASSSSLAGGHTYNEQFF
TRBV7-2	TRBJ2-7	CASSLARTSGGRTYEQYF
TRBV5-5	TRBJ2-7	CASSLSRGGPYEQYF